This T cell receptor (beta chain) was sequenced for a study of T cell responses to AZD1222 COVID-19 vaccine. The protocol was immunoSEQ multiplex PCR, while the TCRdb copy is restricted to in-frame clones and leaves out a portion. The sample has 75,000 to 90,000 clones, over 90% seen once. Study results and limitations: Seropositive AZD1222 recipients at baseline numbered only five to seven. Among the donors, most were white British and more were female, and clonal diversity was possibly underestimated. As reported, nearly half of all spike-specific TCRs target variant regions that are unmutated.

As concerns this clone: Its specificity is not known.

Deletions cut 6 bases from V and 0 bases from J, with 15 bases between. Germline assignment: CDR1 MDHEN and CDR2 SYDVKM. The CDR3 is 17 amino acids. The chain has TRBV28 and TRBJ1-6; D uncertain. Material: peripheral blood, obtained on day 0 of AZD1222 vaccination. This receptor was taken from an adult in good health. DNA of the CDR3: TGTGCCAGCAGCCCCCAACGAGTAGGCTCCTATAATTCACCCCTCCACTTT. Protein product: CASSPQRVGSYNSPLHF.